Each of the 27 T cell receptor beta chains below was sequenced from the same sample in a study of molecular identifiers for immune sequencing clone quantification. A single record per CDR3 protein comes from TCRdb applying MiXCR to the PCR reads. The table shows about half a million distinct CDR3 sequences, with about 20% occurring only once. Material: naive CD8+ T cells from blood, with Jurkat cell RNA spiked in. Described subset: FACS-sorted CD8+CD4-CCR7+CD45RA+ naive T cells. These receptors came from a human donor in good health. Some libraries in this study had Jurkat cell RNA spiked in.

This clonotype was counted at least ten times. CDR3 protein: CASSYGVGDQPQHF. The CDR3 nucleotides are TGTGCCAGCAGTTACGGGGTGGGGGATCAGCCCCAGCATTTT. This chain uses TRBV6-2 or TRBV6-3 with TRBJ1-5; possibly TRBD1 for D (5 bases). V was trimmed by 2 bases and J by 5 bases, leaving 10 bases between them. Germline CDR1 and CDR2: MNHEY and SVGEGT. This CDR3 has 14 amino acids.

The gene calls are TRBV12-3 or TRBV12-4 and TRBJ2-5, with TRBD2 identical over 10 bases. The V and J ends lost 5 bases and 0 bases, in that order; junction bases with no gene match: 3. This CDR3 spans 15 amino acids. This CDR3 is CASSISGGHQETQYF. CDR3 sequence (DNA): TGTGCCAGCAGTATTAGCGGGGGGCACCAAGAGACCCAGTACTTC.

This clonotype has only one observation. This chain connects TRBV5-6 to TRBJ2-5; D is uncertain. Germline assignment: CDR1 SGHDT and CDR2 YYEEEE. The CDR3 contains 13 residues. V dropped 4 bases and J dropped 2 bases, with 9 bases sitting between them. Here the CDR3 reads CASSRNGQETQYF. CDR3 bases: TGTGCCAGCAGCCGGAACGGGCAAGAGACCCAGTACTTC.

This clonotype has a handful of counts. The chain combines TRBV6-5 with TRBJ2-3; 9 bases are shared with TRBD2. This CDR3 spans 15 amino acids. The trim removed 5 bases at V and 4 bases at J, leaving 7 bases unmatched. Germline CDR1 MNHEY, CDR2 SVGAGI. The CDR3 loop reads CASSLGTSRADTQYF. CDR3 nucleotides: TGTGCCAGCAGTCTCGGGACTAGCAGAGCAGATACGCAGTATTTT.

Many counts were recorded for this clonotype. This chain joins TRBV4-1 and TRBJ1-1; D is uncertain. The germline gives CDR1 MGHRA, CDR2 YSYEKL. There are 15 residues in the CDR3. V was pared by 1 base and J by 0 bases, with 9 bases between. This chain's CDR3 is CASSQALSMNTEAFF. CDR3 coding DNA: TGCGCCAGCAGCCAAGCCTTGTCCATGAACACTGAAGCTTTCTTT.

This clonotype was seen many times. This sequence joins TRBV28 and TRBJ2-3; D gene unclear. Germline CDR1 is MDHEN and CDR2 is SYDVKM. Trimming cost V 5 bases and J 5 bases, with 11 bases left between them. This CDR3 comprises 13 residues. For the CDR3, the DNA is TGTGCCAGCAGTCTCAGGTCGGGAGATACGCAGTATTTT. As protein: CASSLRSGDTQYF.

This clonotype has ten or more counts. The rearrangement joins TRBV6-6 to TRBJ2-5; D remains ambiguous. CDR3 length equals 14 residues. V was clipped by 5 bases and J by 2 bases, with 12 bases between them. Germline CDR1 and CDR2: MNHNY and SVGAGI (reference sequence). The CDR3 nucleotides are TGTGCCAGCAGTGAGGACGGACGTCAAGAGACCCAGTACTTC. This translates into CASSEDGRQETQYF.

This clonotype was seen many times. The V call is TRBV30, the J call TRBJ1-1; 8 bases are a match to TRBD1. Germline V gene lookup returns CDR1 GTSNPN and CDR2 SVGIG (reference sequence). Losses at the gene ends were 0 bases for V and 7 bases for J; bases not matched to a gene: 4. This CDR3 comprises 13 residues. The CDR3 DNA follows: TGTGCCTGGAGTGTGGGCAGGGGGCTTGAAGCTTTCTTT. Protein: CAWSVGRGLEAFF.

The genes are TRBV11-2 and TRBJ2-7; TRBD2 is a possible D gene (6 bases). Germline assignment: CDR1 SGHAT and CDR2 FQNNGV. This CDR3 comprises 19 residues. Trimming shortened V by 4 bases and J by 0 bases, and 25 bases separated the two germline ends. The CDR3 DNA reads as TGTGCCAGCAGCTGGGGTCCCTACCCGGGGCTAGCGAACTCCTACGAGCAGTACTTC. This translates into CASSWGPYPGLANSYEQYF.

This clonotype was observed a single time. Possible read error: a much larger clone is one base away. J is TRBJ1-1 and V is TRBV7-9; no clear D. With 4 bases removed from V and 4 bases from J, the gap between germline ends came to 4 bases. The CDR3 covers 11 residues. CDR1 is SEHNR and CDR2 is FQNEAQ in the germline V gene (reference sequence). The DNA for the CDR3 is TGTGCCAGCAGCTGCATCACTGAAGCTTTCTTT. Translation gives CASSCITEAFF.

The chain couples TRBV11-2 to TRBJ2-3; 12 nucleotides align to TRBD2. This CDR3 has 16 amino acids. Looked up from germline, CDR1 is SGHAT and CDR2 is FQNNGV. V was pared by 3 bases and J by 4 bases, with 5 bases of the junction left unmatched. The CDR3 here is CASSFEGLAGSDTQYF. The CDR3, as DNA: TGTGCCAGCAGCTTCGAAGGACTAGCGGGATCAGATACGCAGTATTTT.

The gene calls are TRBV2 and TRBJ1-4, with a possible D match to TRBD1 (6 bases). Per germline, CDR1 SNHLY and CDR2 FYNNEI. Trimming took off 5 bases at V and 10 bases at J, with 17 bases between the two ends. The CDR3 loop spans 14 amino acids. CDR3: CASSPTGGGGKLFF. Written as DNA, the CDR3 is TGTGCCAGCAGTCCGACAGGCGGGGGGGGAAAACTGTTTTTT.

This chain links TRBV9 with TRBJ2-3, with a weak D call TRBD1 (5 bases). The CDR3 extends over 15 amino acids. The V gene lost 3 bases and the J gene lost 1 base, with 12 bases spanning the gap. Germline CDR1 is SGDLS and CDR2 is YYNGEE. CDR3 sequence: CASSEGVTRTDTQYF. The CDR3 nucleotides are TGTGCCAGCAGCGAAGGGGTCACCCGCACAGATACGCAGTATTTT.

The table lists this clonotype with many counts. The chain joins TRBV5-6 to TRBJ2-5; no firm D call. CDR1 and CDR2 (germline): SGHDT, YYEEEE. V was cut by 2 bases and J by 4 bases, with 15 bases left in between. The CDR3 loop spans 15 amino acids. The CDR3 bases are TGTGCCAGCAGCTTTAGTCGGCGGCAGACAGAGACCCAGTACTTC. This translates into CASSFSRRQTETQYF.

With respect to this clonotype: This may be a read error: a much more frequent sequence differs by one nucleotide. The chain links TRBV28 to TRBJ1-1; no clear D. Deletions cut 11 bases from V and 5 bases from J, with 18 bases between. CDR1 MDHEN and CDR2 SYDVKM come from the germline V gene. This CDR3 has 13 residues. The CDR3 DNA reads as TGTGCCGGCATTCAAACCCTGGGGACTGAAGCTTTCTTT. This codes for CAGIQTLGTEAFF.

The chain employs TRBV27 and TRBJ2-7, with 8 positions matching TRBD1. With 5 bases clipped from V and 3 bases from J, the junction kept 9 bases outside the gene matches. This CDR3 has 15 amino acids. Germline CDR1 and CDR2: MNHEY and SMNVEV (reference sequence). CDR3 amino acids: CASSPRGQGVYEQYF. The DNA for the CDR3 is TGTGCCAGCAGTCCCAGGGGGCAGGGGGTCTACGAGCAGTACTTC.

This clonotype was counted ten times or more. The genes are TRBV27 and TRBJ2-7, with D unclear. Germline CDR1 MNHEY, CDR2 SMNVEV (reference sequence). The CDR3 contains 13 residues. V was shortened by 6 bases and J by 2 bases, with 11 bases between the two germline ends. The CDR3 here is CASSLGPPYEQYF. The CDR3 bases are TGTGCCAGCAGCTTGGGCCCGCCCTACGAGCAGTACTTC.

This clonotype has only a few counts. The chain is built from TRBV28 and TRBJ2-7; 9 bases are a match to TRBD2. CDR1 is MDHEN, CDR2 SYDVKM, per germline. The CDR3 runs 11 residues. Losses at the gene ends were 10 bases for V and 7 bases for J; bases not matched to a gene: 5. The CDR3 region is CAIHSGGEQYF. The CDR3 DNA reads TGTGCCATCCACAGCGGGGGGGAGCAGTACTTC.

This clonotype was recorded a few times. The chain employs TRBV27 and TRBJ2-5; TRBD2 matches 12 bases. The germline V gene has CDR1 MNHEY and CDR2 SMNVEV (reference sequence). This CDR3 spans 15 amino acids. V trimming: 7 bases; J trimming: 4 bases; junction bases outside the gene matches: 7. CDR3 amino acids: CASNPSGGALETQYF. CDR3 coding DNA: TGTGCCAGCAATCCTAGCGGGGGGGCCTTAGAGACCCAGTACTTC.

This clonotype was detected ten times or more. The chain combines TRBV9 with TRBJ1-1; D gene unclear. The CDR3 loop spans 13 amino acids. CDR1 and CDR2 (germline): SGDLS, YYNGEE. V lost 4 bases to trimming and J lost 6 bases, with 13 bases between them. The CDR3 coding sequence is TGTGCCAGCAGCTACCTGGCGGGAGCTGAAGCTTTCTTT. Protein: CASSYLAGAEAFF.

This clonotype was recorded many times. CDR3 nucleotide sequence: TGTGCCAGCAGCCAAGTACTTTGGGGCTCTGGAAACACCATATATTTT. It specifies CASSQVLWGSGNTIYF. The chain links TRBV3-1 to TRBJ1-3; D unclear. V lost 1 base and J 0 bases, leaving 10 bases between the germline ends. CDR3 length equals 16 residues. The germline V gene has CDR1 LGHDT and CDR2 YNNKEL (reference sequence).

Of note for this clonotype: Compared with germline, one end of the junction differs, possibly owing to a read error. The rearrangement uses TRBV6-5 and TRBJ2-2, with D tentatively TRBD1 (6 bases). This CDR3 region has 14 residues. Germline V gene data show CDR1 as MNHEY and CDR2 as SVGAGI. This CDR3 reads CASSYSQGTGELVF. In DNA form, the CDR3 reads TGTGCCAGCAGTTACTCACAGGGAACCGGGGAGCTGGTTTTT.

The chain joins TRBV7-9 to TRBJ1-1; 9 bases fit TRBD1. The CDR3 has 14 residues. J lost 7 bases, V lost 5 bases, and 8 bases had no gene match. Per the germline V gene, CDR1 is SEHNR and CDR2 is FQNEAQ (reference sequence). DNA for the CDR3: TGTGCCAGCAGCCTACCGGGACAGGGAGATGAAGCTTTCTTT. Its protein is CASSLPGQGDEAFF.

The chain has TRBV12-5 and TRBJ2-3, with 7 bases lining up with TRBD2. V lost 1 base, J lost 4 bases, and 5 bases stayed unmatched. Germline loops: CDR1 LGHNT, CDR2 FRNRAP. The CDR3 covers 15 residues. CDR3 bases: TGTGCTAGTGGTTTGGGACTAGCATCGTCAGATACGCAGTATTTT. It translates to CASGLGLASSDTQYF.

This clonotype has a handful of counts. The chain has TRBV19 and TRBJ1-5; TRBD1 agrees at 9 bases. The ends lost 7 bases at V and 2 bases at J; junction bases unmatched: 3. The length of the CDR3 is 14 residues. Germline V CDR1 and CDR2: LNHDA, SQIVND (reference sequence). This CDR3 reads CASTWTGGNQPQHF. The CDR3 DNA sequence: TGTGCCAGTACTTGGACAGGGGGCAATCAGCCCCAGCATTTT.

This clonotype was counted ten times or more. The V call is TRBV5-1, the J call TRBJ2-3, with 8 bases lining up with TRBD2. CDR3 length: 16 amino acids. V was clipped by 4 bases and J by 0 bases; unmatched bases: 7. Germline V gives CDR1 SGHRS, CDR2 YFSETQ. CDR3 nucleotide sequence: TGCGCCAGCAGCCCAGGACTAGCACCTAGCACAGATACGCAGTATTTT. It codes for CASSPGLAPSTDTQYF.

This clonotype was observed many times. J is TRBJ2-7 and V is TRBV30; tentatively, D is TRBD2 (5 bases). The V gene lost 0 bases and the J gene lost 7 bases, with 7 bases spanning the gap. Germline V gene lookup returns CDR1 GTSNPN and CDR2 SVGIG (reference sequence). The CDR3 is 11 residues long. The CDR3 loop reads CAWSVTGEQYF. CDR3 bases: TGTGCCTGGAGTGTAACGGGGGAGCAGTACTTC.